This entry is about one TCR beta chain. The source of the sample is a study of siplizumab effects on memory and regulatory T cells. Here immunoSEQ multiplex PCR was the method, and the copy in TCRdb shows in-frame clones only, minus some. The sample holds nearly 85,000 clones; roughly 94% are singletons and the top ten take around 20%. V was shortened by 0 bases and J by 2 bases, with 12 bases between the two germline ends. This CDR3 comprises 15 residues. Germline lookup yields CDR1 SGHRS and CDR2 YFSETQ. Sequencing used CD8+ T cells sorted from blood. The TCR originated in a human donor in good health. The rearrangement joins TRBV5-1 to TRBJ2-7; no clear D. The CDR3 DNA reads TGCGCCAGCAGCTTGGATGTCCTGGGTCCCTACGAGCAGTACTTC. Protein sequence: CASSLDVLGPYEQYF.